The subject of this entry is one T cell receptor (beta chain). Its antigen is not identified. Germline CDR1 SGHAT, CDR2 FQNNGV. V trimming: 6 bases; J trimming: 4 bases; junction bases outside the gene matches: 8. The CDR3 extends over 14 amino acids. This entry is derived from a study of T cell responses to AZD1222 COVID-19 vaccine. General study results and limits: Among AZD1222 vaccinees, only 6 or 7 were seropositive at baseline. Close to half of all spike-specific TCRs reportedly target regions of the variants that are unmutated. Spike-specific TCR breadth and depth rose after two AZD1222 doses. Donor demographics were predominantly white British with a female majority; clonal diversity may be underestimated.

The repertoire was sequenced with immunoSEQ multiplex PCR; TCRdb's copy has only in-frame clones and lacks some. The sample lists roughly 120,000 clones; nearly 90% were seen once. The chain carries TRBV11-2 and TRBJ2-7; 8 bases line up with TRBD1. The clonotype comes from an adult in good health. The sample here was peripheral blood, taken on day 0 of AZD1222 vaccination. The CDR3 nucleotides read TGTGCCAGCAGTCCTACAGGGGGACCTTACGAGCAGTACTTC. Its protein product is CASSPTGGPYEQYF. The whole variable domain, remainder taken from reference TRBV11-2 and TRBJ2-7, is EAGVAQSPRYKIIEKRQSVAFWCNPISGHATLYWYQQILGQGPKLLIQFQNNGVVDDSQLPKDRFSAERLKGVDSTLKIQPAKLEDSAVYLCASSPTGGPYEQYFGPGTRLTVT.